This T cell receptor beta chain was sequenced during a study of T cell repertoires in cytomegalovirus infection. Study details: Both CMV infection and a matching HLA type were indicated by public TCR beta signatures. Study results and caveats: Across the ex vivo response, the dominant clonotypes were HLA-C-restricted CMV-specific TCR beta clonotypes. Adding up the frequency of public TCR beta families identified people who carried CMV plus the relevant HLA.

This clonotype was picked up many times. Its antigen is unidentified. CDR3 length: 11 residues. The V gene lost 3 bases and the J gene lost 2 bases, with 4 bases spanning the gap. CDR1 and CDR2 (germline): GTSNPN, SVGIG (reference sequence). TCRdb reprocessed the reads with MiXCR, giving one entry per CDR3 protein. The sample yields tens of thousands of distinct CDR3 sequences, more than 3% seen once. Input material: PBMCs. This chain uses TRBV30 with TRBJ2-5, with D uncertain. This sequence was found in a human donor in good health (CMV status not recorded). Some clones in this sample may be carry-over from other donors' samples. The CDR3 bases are TGTGCCTGGAGAGAACAAGAGACCCAGTACTTC. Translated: CAWREQETQYF.